A selection of T cell receptor beta chains follows, all from one sample in a study of human T cells and chemical hapten exposure. TCRdb reanalysed the RACE reads using MiXCR and keeps one entry per CDR3 protein. The sample has 250,000 or so distinct CDR3 sequences; around 9.3% are singletons. Sequences were derived from whole blood, sampled in connection with sensitization to the hapten diphenylcyclopropenone (DPC). The receptor source for this set is a woman in her thirties or forties with alopecia areata. Some clones in this sample may be carry-over from other donors' samples. The CDR3 runs from the conserved cysteine through the conserved F or W. D genes are given only for firm matches. Clone size is not always given. Where it is, it says once, few, many or a class for expanded clones.

J	D	V	size	CDR3	DNA
TRBJ2-1	NA	TRBV7-2	many	CASSLGVGYNNEQFF	TGTGCCAGCAGCTTAGGCGTTGGGTATAACAATGAGCAGTTCTTC
TRBJ1-5	NA	TRBV6-1	NA	CASSESVGAQINQPQHF	TGTGCCAGCAGTGAAAGTGTAGGGGCCCAGATCAATCAGCCCCAGCATTTT
TRBJ1-2	TRBD1	TRBV7-2	NA	CASSLGGQGVEGYTF	TGTGCCAGCAGCTTAGGCGGACAGGGGGTTGAAGGCTACACCTTC
TRBJ2-1	NA	TRBV27	many	CASSLFGEQFF	TGTGCCAGCAGTTTATTTGGTGAGCAGTTCTTC
TRBJ2-1	TRBD2	TRBV3-1	NA	CASSNLGTNNEQFF	TGTGCCAGCAGCAACCTAGGGACTAACAATGAGCAGTTCTTC
TRBJ2-1	TRBD2	TRBV24-1	few	CATSDRTSRSFNEQFF	TGTGCCACCAGTGACCGGACTAGCAGATCGTTCAATGAGCAGTTCTTC
TRBJ2-7	TRBD1	TRBV25-1	NA	CACGTGTYEQYF	TGTGCCTGCGGGACAGGGACGTACGAGCAGTACTTC
TRBJ1-2	NA	TRBV6-2/TRBV6-3	few	CASSLGEGYTF	TGTGCCAGCAGTTTGGGGGAAGGCTACACCTTC
TRBJ2-3	TRBD2	TRBV18	few	CASSPGTSGSLDTQYF	TGTGCCAGCTCACCAGGGACTAGCGGATCCTTGGATACGCAGTATTTT
TRBJ2-4	NA	TRBV18	NA	CASAPRVSLTGAKNIQYF	TGTGCCAGCGCCCCTAGAGTCTCCCTAACGGGTGCCAAAAACATTCAGTACTTC
TRBJ1-6	NA	TRBV7-9	NA	CASSLGAASSPLHF	TGTGCCAGCAGCTTAGGGGCGGCGAGCTCACCCCTCCACTTT
TRBJ1-5	NA	TRBV4-1	few	CASSQGSFGGNQPQHF	TGCGCCAGCAGCCAGGGGTCTTTTGGGGGCAATCAGCCCCAGCATTTT
TRBJ2-1	NA	TRBV7-6	NA	CASSLDTYNEQFF	TGTGCCAGCAGCTTAGACACCTACAATGAGCAGTTCTTC
TRBJ2-5	TRBD1	TRBV6-5	few	CASSRGTVQETQYF	TGTGCCAGCAGTCGAGGGACAGTCCAAGAGACCCAGTACTTC
TRBJ1-5	NA	TRBV6-6	NA	CASSSGRAGTPQHF	TGTGCCAGCAGTTCTGGCAGGGCGGGGACGCCCCAGCATTTT
TRBJ2-3	NA	TRBV11-1	few	CASSLFATDTQYF	TGTGCCAGCAGCTTATTTGCCACAGATACGCAGTATTTT
TRBJ2-7	NA	TRBV20-1	many	CSARDTGLSYEQYF	TGCAGTGCTAGAGATACAGGACTCTCCTACGAGCAGTACTTC
TRBJ2-7	TRBD1	TRBV6-8	once	CANSSGDRGIYEQYF	TGTGCCAACAGTTCCGGAGACAGGGGGATCTACGAGCAGTACTTC
TRBJ1-1	NA	TRBV6-2/TRBV6-3	NA	CASSWGSTEAFF	TGTGCCAGCAGCTGGGGGAGTACTGAAGCTTTCTTT
TRBJ2-2	NA	TRBV7-2	NA	CASSFDRLNTGELFF	TGTGCCAGCAGCTTCGACAGATTGAACACCGGGGAGCTGTTTTTT
TRBJ1-1	TRBD1	TRBV25-1	many	CASSRQGTAFF	TGTGCCAGCAGTCGACAGGGGACGGCTTTCTTT
TRBJ1-5	NA	TRBV5-1	few	CASSWSGSANQPQHF	TGCGCCAGCAGCTGGTCTGGGAGCGCCAATCAGCCCCAGCATTTT
TRBJ1-1	TRBD1	TRBV29-1	many	CSVVTGGTEAFF	TGCAGCGTCGTTACAGGGGGCACTGAAGCTTTCTTT
TRBJ2-2	NA	TRBV24-1	few	CATSGEATGELFF	TGTGCCACCAGTGGGGAAGCAACCGGGGAGCTGTTTTTT
TRBJ2-7	TRBD2	TRBV30	few	CAWSLYGTSFSYEQYF	TGTGCCTGGAGTCTATACGGGACTAGCTTCTCCTACGAGCAGTACTTC
TRBJ2-6	NA	TRBV6-6	NA	CASSYSRAGANVLTF	TGTGCCAGCAGTTACTCACGCGCTGGGGCCAACGTCCTGACTTTC
TRBJ2-1	TRBD1	TRBV24-1	NA	CATSDWGTGFYNVQFF	TGTGCCACCAGTGATTGGGGGACAGGTTTTTACAATGTGCAGTTCTTC
TRBJ1-3	NA	TRBV28	NA	CASITSEGSGNTIYF	TGTGCCAGCATCACCTCGGAAGGATCTGGAAACACCATATATTTT
TRBJ2-2	NA	TRBV27	NA	CASSLYPRTTGELFF	TGTGCCAGCAGTTTATATCCCCGGACGACCGGGGAGCTGTTTTTT
TRBJ2-5	TRBD1	TRBV20-1	many	CSASRRQGARETQYF	TGCAGTGCTAGTAGAAGACAGGGGGCTAGGGAGACCCAGTACTTC
TRBJ2-1	NA	TRBV21-1	many	CASSKVLAGGQEQFF	TGTGCCAGCAGCAAAGTTCTCGCAGGCGGGCAAGAGCAGTTCTTC
TRBJ2-7	TRBD1	TRBV5-1	few	CASSLVRDRPYEQYF	TGCGCCAGCAGCTTGGTTAGGGACAGGCCCTACGAGCAGTACTTC
TRBJ2-1	TRBD2	TRBV7-8	many	CASSPWASGDNYNEQFF	TGTGCCAGCAGCCCATGGGCTAGCGGGGATAATTACAATGAGCAGTTCTTC
TRBJ2-3	TRBD2	TRBV7-6	many	CASSFSAGDTDTQYF	TGTGCCAGCAGCTTTTCGGCGGGGGACACAGATACGCAGTATTTT
TRBJ2-1	NA	TRBV20-1	once	CSAPRRRSYNEQFF	TGCAGTGCCCCACGTCGCCGCTCCTACAATGAGCAGTTCTTC
TRBJ2-1	NA	TRBV18	few	CASSPGSGNEQFF	TGTGCCAGCTCTCCTGGGTCGGGCAATGAGCAGTTCTTC
TRBJ2-7	TRBD1	TRBV6-1	few	CASRRTGFSYEQYF	TGTGCCAGCAGGAGGACAGGATTTTCCTACGAGCAGTACTTC
TRBJ2-3	NA	TRBV20-1	NA	CSARPGSDTQYF	TGCAGTGCTAGACCCGGGTCAGATACGCAGTATTTT
TRBJ2-5	NA	TRBV20-1	few	CSARRGETQYF	TGCAGTGCTAGGCGGGGTGAGACCCAGTACTTC
TRBJ1-1	TRBD1	TRBV6-2/TRBV6-3	many	CASSGTAAHLEAFF	TGTGCCAGCAGCGGGACAGCCGCCCACCTTGAAGCTTTCTTT
TRBJ2-1	NA	TRBV28	NA	CASSSGDSYNEQFF	TGTGCCAGCAGTTCCGGGGATTCCTACAATGAGCAGTTCTTC
TRBJ2-1	NA	TRBV20-1	many	CSARVTRSNEQFF	TGCAGTGCTAGAGTAACTAGATCGAATGAGCAGTTCTTC